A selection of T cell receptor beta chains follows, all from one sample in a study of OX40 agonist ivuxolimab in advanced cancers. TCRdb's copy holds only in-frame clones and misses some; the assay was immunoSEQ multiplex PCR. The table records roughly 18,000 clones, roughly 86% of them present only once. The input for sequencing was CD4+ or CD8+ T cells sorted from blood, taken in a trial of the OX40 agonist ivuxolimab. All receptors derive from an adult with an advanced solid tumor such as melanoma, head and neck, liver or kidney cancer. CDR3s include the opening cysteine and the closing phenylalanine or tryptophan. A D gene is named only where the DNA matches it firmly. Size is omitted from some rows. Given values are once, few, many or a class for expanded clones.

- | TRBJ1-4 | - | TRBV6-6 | TGTGCCAGCAAGGGCCCGAATGAAAAACTGTTTTTT | CASKGPNEKLFF
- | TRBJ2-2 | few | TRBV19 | TGTGCCAGTAATGAGTTGGGGGACACCGGGGAGCTGTTTTTT | CASNELGDTGELFF
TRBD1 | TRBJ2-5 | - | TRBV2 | TGTGCCAGCAGCCGGACAGGCCAAGAGACCCAGTACTTC | CASSRTGQETQYF
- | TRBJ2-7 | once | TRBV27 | TGTGCCAGCAGTCCCACTTGGGGTGGTTCCTACGAGCAGTACTTC | CASSPTWGGSYEQYF
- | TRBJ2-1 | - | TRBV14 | TGTGCCAGCAGCCTACATGTACTAACCGGGACCGACCTGTACAATGAGCAGTTCTTC | CASSLHVLTGTDLYNEQFF
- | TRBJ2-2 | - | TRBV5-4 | TGTGCCAGCAGCCCGGACGGATTAAACACCGGGGAGCTGTTTTTT | CASSPDGLNTGELFF
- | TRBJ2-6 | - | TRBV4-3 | TGCGCCAGCAGCCAAGACTGGGCGGCTGGGGGGGCCAACGTCCTGACTTTC | CASSQDWAAGGANVLTF
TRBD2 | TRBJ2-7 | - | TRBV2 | TGTGCCAGCAGGGAATTACTAGCGGGAAGCTTTGAGCAGTACTTC | CASRELLAGSFEQYF
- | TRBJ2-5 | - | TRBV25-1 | TGTGCCAGCAGTGAGGGGAGGAGTATCCAAGAGACCCAGTACTTC | CASSEGRSIQETQYF
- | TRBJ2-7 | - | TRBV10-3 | TGTGCCACCGCGAGCTCCTACGAGCAGTACTTC | CATASSYEQYF
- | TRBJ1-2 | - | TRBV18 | TGTGCCAGCTCACCGGACAGAGACTATGGCTACACCTTC | CASSPDRDYGYTF
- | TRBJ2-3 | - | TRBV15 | TGTGCCACCCAACTAGGGGGTACCGATACGCAGTATTTT | CATQLGGTDTQYF
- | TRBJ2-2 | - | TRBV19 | TGTGCCAGTAGTATAGTTTCGGCTCCTGAGACCGGGGAGCTGTTTTTT | CASSIVSAPETGELFF
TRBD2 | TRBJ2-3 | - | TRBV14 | TGTGCCAGCAGCCCCCTCGGAGCGGGGTTCACAGATACGCAGTATTTT | CASSPLGAGFTDTQYF
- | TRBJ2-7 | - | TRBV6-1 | TGTGCCAGCAGTGGAGTCCCCTACTCCTACGAGCAGTACTTC | CASSGVPYSYEQYF
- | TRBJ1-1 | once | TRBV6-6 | TGTGCCAGCAGTCCGAGGGTGGCGAACACTGAAGCTTTCTTT | CASSPRVANTEAFF
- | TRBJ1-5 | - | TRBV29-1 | TGCAGCGTTATGACCGGGGGTCTTCATCAGCCCCAGCATTTT | CSVMTGGLHQPQHF
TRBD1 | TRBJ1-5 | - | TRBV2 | TGTGCCAGCAGTGCGGGACAGGCTCATCAGCCCCAGCATTTT | CASSAGQAHQPQHF
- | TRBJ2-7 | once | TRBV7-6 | TGTGCCAGCAGCTTAGAAGACAGGCCCTCCTACGAGCAGTACTTC | CASSLEDRPSYEQYF
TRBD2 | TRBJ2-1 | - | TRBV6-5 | TGTGCCAGCAGTTACTCGATCTCTAGCGGGCAGTTCTTC | CASSYSISSGQFF
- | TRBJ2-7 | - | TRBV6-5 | TGTGCCAGCAGCCAGGCCTCCTACGAGCAGTACTTC | CASSQASYEQYF
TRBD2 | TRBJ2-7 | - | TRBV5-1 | TGCGCCAGCAGCCGGGAGGGACCCTACGAGCAGTACTTC | CASSREGPYEQYF
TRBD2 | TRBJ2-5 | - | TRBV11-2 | TGTGCCAGCAGTCCGGGACTAGCGGGACAAGAGACCCAGTACTTC | CASSPGLAGQETQYF
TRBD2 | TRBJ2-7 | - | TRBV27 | TGTGCCAGCGGGAGGGTAGCGGGGGCCTACGAGCAGTACTTC | CASGRVAGAYEQYF
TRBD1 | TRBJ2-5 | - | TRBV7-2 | TGTGCCAGCAGCTTAGCGGGGCAGGGGGTCACGGAGACCCAGTACTTC | CASSLAGQGVTETQYF
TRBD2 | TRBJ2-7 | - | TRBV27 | TGTGCCAGCAGTTCACTAGCGGGAGCGCCGACCTACGAGCAGTACTTC | CASSSLAGAPTYEQYF
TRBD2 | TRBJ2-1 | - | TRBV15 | TGTGCCACCAGCAGAGGAAGGGGCCTAGCGGCCTACAATGAGCAGTTCTTC | CATSRGRGLAAYNEQFF
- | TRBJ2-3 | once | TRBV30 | TGTGCCTGGAGTGCGGGGTTCAGCACAGATACGCAGTATTTT | CAWSAGFSTDTQYF
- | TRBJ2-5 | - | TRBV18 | TGTGCCAGCTCACCACCGGCGGAAGAGACCCAGTACTTC | CASSPPAEETQYF
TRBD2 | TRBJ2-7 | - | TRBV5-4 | TGTGCCAGCAGCTCCTTCGGACTAGCGGGCGGCTCCTACGAGCAGTACTTC | CASSSFGLAGGSYEQYF
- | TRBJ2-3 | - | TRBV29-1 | TGCAGCGAAAAGGATGGCACAGATACGCAGTATTTT | CSEKDGTDTQYF
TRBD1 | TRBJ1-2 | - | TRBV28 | TGTGCCAGCAGTACAGGGGGTACTCTAGCTAACTATGGCTACACCTTC | CASSTGGTLANYGYTF
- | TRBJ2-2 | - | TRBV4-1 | TGCGCCAGCAGCCAAGTAGGTGGCGGGGAGCTGTTTTTT | CASSQVGGGELFF
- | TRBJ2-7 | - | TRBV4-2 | TGTGCCAGCAGCCAAGATTCCCATATATACGAGCAGTACTTC | CASSQDSHIYEQYF
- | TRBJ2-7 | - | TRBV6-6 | TGTGCCACCCGGGACGGCAGCTCCTACGAGCAGTACTTC | CATRDGSSYEQYF
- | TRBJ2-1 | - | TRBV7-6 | TGTGCCAGCAGCTTAATTGGGGAAACCCCGAGCTCCTACAATGAGCAGTTCTTC | CASSLIGETPSSYNEQFF
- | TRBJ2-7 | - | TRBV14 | TGTGCCAGCAGCCAAGATTATAAGGGGCCCTACGAGCAGTACTTC | CASSQDYKGPYEQYF
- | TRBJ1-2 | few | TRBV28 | TGTGCCAGCAGCCCGGGGGCCGACTATGGCTACACCTTC | CASSPGADYGYTF
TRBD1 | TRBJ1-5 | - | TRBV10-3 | TGTGCCATCATCAGGCAGGGGGACGATCAGCCCCAGCATTTT | CAIIRQGDDQPQHF
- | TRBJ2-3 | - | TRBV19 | TGTGCCAGTAGTATACCGAGCACAGATACGCAGTATTTT | CASSIPSTDTQYF
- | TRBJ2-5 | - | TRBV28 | TGTGCCAGCAGTTTGGGATGGGGGCAGGGGACCGTAGAGACCCAGTACTTC | CASSLGWGQGTVETQYF
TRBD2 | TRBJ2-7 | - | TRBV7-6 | TGTGCCAGCAGCTTATCAGCGGGAGAAGAATACGAGCAGTACTTC | CASSLSAGEEYEQYF
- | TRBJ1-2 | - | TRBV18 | TGTGCCAGCTCACCAGACCCACCTCCCTCTAACTATGGCTACACCTTC | CASSPDPPPSNYGYTF
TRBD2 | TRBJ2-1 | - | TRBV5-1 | TGCGCCAGCAGCCCCGGGACTAGCGGAGCACTCAATGAGCAGTTCTTC | CASSPGTSGALNEQFF
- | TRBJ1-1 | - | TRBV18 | TGTGCCAGCTCACCACAGTTGCAGAACACTGAAGCTTTCTTT | CASSPQLQNTEAFF